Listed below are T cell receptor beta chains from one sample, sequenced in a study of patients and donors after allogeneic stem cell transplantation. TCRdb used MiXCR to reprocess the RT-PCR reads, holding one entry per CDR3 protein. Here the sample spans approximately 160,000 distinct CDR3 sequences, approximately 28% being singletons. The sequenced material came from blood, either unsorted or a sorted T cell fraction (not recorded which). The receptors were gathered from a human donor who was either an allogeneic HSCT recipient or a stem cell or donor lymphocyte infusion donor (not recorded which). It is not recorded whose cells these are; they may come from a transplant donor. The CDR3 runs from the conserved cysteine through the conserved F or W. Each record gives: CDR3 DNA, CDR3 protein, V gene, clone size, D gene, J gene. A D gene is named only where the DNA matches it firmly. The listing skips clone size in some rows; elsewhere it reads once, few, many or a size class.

TGCAGCGTTTCCTTCAAGGGGACAGGGTATAGTGGCTACACCTTC CSVSFKGTGYSGYTF TRBV29-1 few TRBD1 TRBJ1-2
TGCAGCGTCGGTAGGCGGCACAGCTCCTACGAGCAGTACTTC CSVGRRHSSYEQYF TRBV29-1 - - TRBJ2-7
TGCGCCAGCAGGGAGACTAGCGGGACATCGGCCGGGGAGCTGTTTTTT CASRETSGTSAGELFF TRBV5-1 many TRBD2 TRBJ2-2
TGTGCCTGGAGTGGAGGGGTCAAGGGGACGACTAATGAAAAACTGTTTTTT CAWSGGVKGTTNEKLFF TRBV30 - - TRBJ1-4
TGTGCCAGCAGGTTTGACAGCTCTGGGGCCAACGTCCTGACTTTC CASRFDSSGANVLTF TRBV7-2 - - TRBJ2-6
TGTGCCAGCAGTGAACCCAATCTGACAGACTACGAGCAGTACTTC CASSEPNLTDYEQYF TRBV6-1 few - TRBJ2-7
TGTGCCAGTGGGGCTTGGCCCCAGCATTTT CASGAWPQHF TRBV19 few - TRBJ1-5
TGCGCCAGCAGCCAAGATCTGACGGCAGATACGCAGTATTTT CASSQDLTADTQYF TRBV4-1 - - TRBJ2-3
TGTGCCAGCAGCCGCCCTGGGGACCCCACAGATACGCAGTATTTT CASSRPGDPTDTQYF TRBV4-2 - - TRBJ2-3
TGTGCCAGCAGCCCCTTCCGGCAGACTAATTCACCCCTCCACTTT CASSPFRQTNSPLHF TRBV6-6 - - TRBJ1-6
TGTGCCTGGAGGGGGCTAGCGGGAGTTTTGGAGACCCAGTACTTC CAWRGLAGVLETQYF TRBV30 - TRBD2 TRBJ2-5
TGCAGTGCTAGAGATCTGATACAGGGTGGTCAGCCCCAGCATTTT CSARDLIQGGQPQHF TRBV20-1 few - TRBJ1-5
TGTGCCAGCAGCATTAGCACAGATACGCAGTATTTT CASSISTDTQYF TRBV7-2 few - TRBJ2-3
TGTGCCAGCAGCGTAGGGACTAGCGGTTTCTCCTACGAGCAGTACTTC CASSVGTSGFSYEQYF TRBV9 - TRBD2 TRBJ2-7
TGCAGTGCTCAACCGGGACTAGTGACCCAGTTCTTC CSAQPGLVTQFF TRBV20-1 - TRBD2 TRBJ2-1
TGTGCCAGCAGCCGGGGACCATATGGCTACACCTTC CASSRGPYGYTF TRBV7-2 - - TRBJ1-2
TGTGCCAGCACCCTCTCGACAGGGAGGTACTATGGCTACACCTTC CASTLSTGRYYGYTF TRBV12-3/TRBV12-4 few TRBD1 TRBJ1-2